A single sample gave rise to the 9 T cell receptor beta chains below, sequenced in a study of T cell responses to AZD1222 COVID-19 vaccine. TCRdb keeps only in-frame clones here, not all; method: immunoSEQ multiplex PCR. This sample has 100,000 to 150,000 clones, with 90% to 95% found just once. The specimen was peripheral blood, collected on day 0 of AZD1222 vaccination. These receptors were collected from an adult in good health.

This chain uses TRBV9 with TRBJ2-6; D remains ambiguous. Germline V gene sequence: CDR1 SGDLS, CDR2 YYNGEE. The CDR3 length is 17 residues. The ends were cut back, 3 bases at V and 4 bases at J, with 17 bases in the middle. CDR3 amino acids: CASSDTPQAIGANVLTF. As DNA, the CDR3 is TGTGCCAGCAGCGACACCCCTCAGGCGATCGGGGCCAACGTCCTGACTTTC.

J is TRBJ1-2 and V is TRBV19; 8 positions match TRBD1. The CDR3 length is 13 residues. The V segment lost 6 bases and the J segment 3 bases; nucleotides outside the gene matches: 3. Germline CDR1 reads LNHDA; CDR2 reads SQIVND (reference sequence). CDR3 region: CASSETGDYGYTF. CDR3 in DNA: TGTGCCAGTAGCGAGACAGGGGACTATGGCTACACCTTC.

The J gene is TRBJ1-2, the V gene TRBV5-5; 8 bases map to TRBD1. V trimming: 4 bases; J trimming: 8 bases; junction bases outside the gene matches: 16. Germline V CDR1 and CDR2: SGHKS, YYEKEE (reference sequence). This CDR3 is 16 amino acids long. CDR3 region: CASSRTDRASYRGYTF. Here the CDR3 DNA reads TGTGCCAGCAGCCGAACGGACAGGGCCTCTTATCGGGGCTACACCTTC.

CDR3 protein: CASSQDTSGRYEQYF. The CDR3 DNA reads TGTGCCAGCAGCCAAGACACTAGCGGGAGGTACGAGCAGTACTTC. The gene calls are TRBV4-2 and TRBJ2-7; 12 nucleotides agree with TRBD2. CDR3 length: 15 amino acids. The junction had 1 base not matched to a gene; V was cut back by 0 bases and J by 4 bases. Germline assignment: CDR1 LGHNA and CDR2 YNFKEQ.

This chain's CDR3 is CASRWREGNNEQFF. The CDR3 nucleotides read TGTGCCAGTAGATGGCGGGAGGGAAACAATGAGCAGTTCTTC. V gene TRBV19 combines with J gene TRBJ2-1, with TRBD2 matching 9 bases. J was trimmed by 5 bases and V by 6 bases; bases with no gene match: 5. Germline V CDR1 and CDR2: LNHDA, SQIVND (reference sequence). The CDR3 runs 14 residues. Full variable domain (remainder filled in from reference TRBV19 and TRBJ2-1): DGGITQSPKYLFRKEGQNVTLSCEQNLNHDAMYWYRQDPGQGLRLIYYSQIVNDFQKGDIAEGYSVSREKKESFPLTVTSAQKNPTAFYLCASRWREGNNEQFFGPGTRLTVL.

The chain links TRBV5-1 to TRBJ2-7, with 10 positions matching TRBD1. The CDR3 length is 15 residues. CDR1 and CDR2 (germline): SGHRS, YFSETQ. Trimming took 4 bases from V and 7 from J; bases not matched to a gene: 11. This CDR3 is CASSTSGTGDFEQYF. The CDR3 DNA reads TGCGCCAGCAGCACCTCGGGGACAGGGGACTTTGAGCAGTACTTC.

In its sample, this clone was seen once. The CDR3 spells CASSQDGWAGELFF. DNA for the CDR3: TGTGCCAGCAGCCAAGATGGGTGGGCCGGGGAGCTGTTTTTT. The chain joins TRBV14 to TRBJ2-2; D call uncertain. The length of the CDR3 is 14 residues. Trimming took 0 bases from V and 6 from J, leaving 8 bases between them. Germline V CDR1 and CDR2: SGHDN, FVKESK.

The chain is built from TRBV12-3 or TRBV12-4 and TRBJ1-2; possible D gene TRBD1, 6 bases. The CDR3 sequence is 13 residues long. Trimming pared 5 bases from V and 4 bases from J, leaving 11 bases between. In DNA, the CDR3 is TGTGCCAGCAGTGTGGACAGAGCCTATGGCTACACCTTC. Amino acid sequence: CASSVDRAYGYTF.

The J gene is TRBJ2-1, the V gene TRBV2; D unresolved. Trimming removed 3 bases at V and 0 bases at J, with 6 bases between. From germline, CDR1 is SNHLY and CDR2 FYNNEI. The CDR3 runs 14 residues. The CDR3 is CASSEGSSYNEQFF. CDR3 DNA: TGTGCCAGCAGTGAGGGTAGCTCCTACAATGAGCAGTTCTTC.